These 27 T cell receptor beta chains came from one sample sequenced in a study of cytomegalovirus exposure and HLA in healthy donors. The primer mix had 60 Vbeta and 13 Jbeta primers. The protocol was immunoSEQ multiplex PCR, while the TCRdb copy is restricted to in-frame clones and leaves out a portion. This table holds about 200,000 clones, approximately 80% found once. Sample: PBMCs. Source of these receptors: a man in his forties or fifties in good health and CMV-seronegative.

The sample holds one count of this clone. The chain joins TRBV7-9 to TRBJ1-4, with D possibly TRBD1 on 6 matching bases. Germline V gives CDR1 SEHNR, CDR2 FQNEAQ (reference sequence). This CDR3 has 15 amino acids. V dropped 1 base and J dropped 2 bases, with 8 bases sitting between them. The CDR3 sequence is CASSLEGGTNEKLFF. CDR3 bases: TGTGCCAGCAGCTTAGAGGGGGGGACTAATGAAAAACTGTTTTTT.

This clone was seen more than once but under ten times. The CDR3 region has the DNA TGTGCCAGCTCAGCCAGCGGGAGAGAAACCGGGGAGCTGTTTTTT. It yields the protein CASSASGRETGELFF. V and J are TRBV18 and TRBJ2-2; TRBD2 aligns across 8 bases. In germline, CDR1 is KGHSH, CDR2 LQKENI. The CDR3 length is 15 residues. After removal of 5 bases from V and 5 bases from J, the junction contained 7 bases not matched to a gene.

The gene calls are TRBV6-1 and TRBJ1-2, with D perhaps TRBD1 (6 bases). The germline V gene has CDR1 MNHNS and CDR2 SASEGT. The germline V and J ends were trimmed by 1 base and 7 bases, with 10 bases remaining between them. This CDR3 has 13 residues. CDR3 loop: CASSEVQGGGYTF. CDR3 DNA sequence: TGTGCCAGCAGTGAAGTACAGGGTGGTGGCTACACCTTC.

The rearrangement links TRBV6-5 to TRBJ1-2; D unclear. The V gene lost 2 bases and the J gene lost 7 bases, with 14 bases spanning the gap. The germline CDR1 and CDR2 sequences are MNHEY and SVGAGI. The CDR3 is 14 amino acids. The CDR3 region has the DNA TGTGCCAGCAGTTACGGGAGGTCTTCCGGTGGCTACACCTTC. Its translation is CASSYGRSSGGYTF.

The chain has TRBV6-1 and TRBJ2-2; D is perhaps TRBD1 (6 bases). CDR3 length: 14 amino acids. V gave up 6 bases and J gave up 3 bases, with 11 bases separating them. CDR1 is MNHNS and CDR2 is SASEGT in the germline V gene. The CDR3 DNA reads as TGTGCCAGCAGGATCGGACAGTACACCGGGGAGCTGTTTTTT. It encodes CASRIGQYTGELFF.

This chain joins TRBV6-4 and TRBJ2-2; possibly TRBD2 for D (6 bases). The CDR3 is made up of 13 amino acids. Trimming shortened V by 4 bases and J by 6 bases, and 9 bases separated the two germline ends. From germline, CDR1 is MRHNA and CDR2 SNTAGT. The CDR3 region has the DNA TGTGCCAGCAGTGCACTAGCTGCCGGGGAGCTGTTTTTT. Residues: CASSALAAGELFF.

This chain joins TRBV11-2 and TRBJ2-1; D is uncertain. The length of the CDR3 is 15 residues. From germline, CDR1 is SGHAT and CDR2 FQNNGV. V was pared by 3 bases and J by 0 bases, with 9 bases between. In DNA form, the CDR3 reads TGTGCCAGCAGCTTCCCTACCGGCTCCTACAATGAGCAGTTCTTC. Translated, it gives CASSFPTGSYNEQFF. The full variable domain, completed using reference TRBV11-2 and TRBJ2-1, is EAGVAQSPRYKIIEKRQSVAFWCNPISGHATLYWYQQILGQGPKLLIQFQNNGVVDDSQLPKDRFSAERLKGVDSTLKIQPAKLEDSAVYLCASSFPTGSYNEQFFGPGTRLTVL.

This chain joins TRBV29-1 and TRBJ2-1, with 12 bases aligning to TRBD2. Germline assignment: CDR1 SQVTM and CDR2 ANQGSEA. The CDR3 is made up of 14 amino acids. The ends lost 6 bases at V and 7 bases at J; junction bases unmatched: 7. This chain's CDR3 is CSVTTSGSENEQFF. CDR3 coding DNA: TGCAGCGTGACGACTAGCGGGAGTGAGAATGAGCAGTTCTTC.

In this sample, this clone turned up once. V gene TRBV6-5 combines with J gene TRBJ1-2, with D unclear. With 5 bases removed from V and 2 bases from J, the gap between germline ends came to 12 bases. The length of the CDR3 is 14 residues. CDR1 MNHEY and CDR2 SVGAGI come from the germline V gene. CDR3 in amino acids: CASSVQLGNYGYTF. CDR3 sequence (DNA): TGTGCCAGCAGTGTCCAATTGGGCAACTATGGCTACACCTTC.

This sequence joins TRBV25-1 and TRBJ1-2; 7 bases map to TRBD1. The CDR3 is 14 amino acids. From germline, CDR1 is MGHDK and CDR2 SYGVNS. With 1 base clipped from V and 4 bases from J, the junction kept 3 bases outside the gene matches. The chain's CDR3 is CASSELDRVYGYTF. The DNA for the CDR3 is TGTGCCAGCAGTGAATTAGACAGGGTCTATGGCTACACCTTC.

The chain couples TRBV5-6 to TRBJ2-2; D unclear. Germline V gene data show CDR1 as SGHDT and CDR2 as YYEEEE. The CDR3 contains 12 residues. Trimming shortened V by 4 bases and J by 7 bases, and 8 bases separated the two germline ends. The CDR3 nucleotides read TGTGCCAGCAGCCAAGTAGTCGGGGAGCTGTTTTTT. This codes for CASSQVVGELFF.

CDR3: CASSLELSSYNEQFF. The CDR3 DNA follows: TGTGCCAGCAGCTTAGAACTGAGCTCCTACAATGAGCAGTTCTTC. The chain combines TRBV7-2 with TRBJ2-1; D remains unclear. Trimming left V 1 base short and J 0 bases short, with 7 bases between. The germline V gene encodes CDR1 SGHTA and CDR2 FQGNSA. This CDR3 has 15 amino acids.

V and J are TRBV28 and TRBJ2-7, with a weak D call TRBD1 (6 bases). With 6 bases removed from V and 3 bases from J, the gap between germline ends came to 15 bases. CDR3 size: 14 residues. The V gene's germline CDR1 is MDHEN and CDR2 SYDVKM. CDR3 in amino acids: CASRGRGQLYEQYF. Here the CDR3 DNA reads TGTGCCAGCAGGGGTCGGGGACAACTCTACGAGCAGTACTTC.

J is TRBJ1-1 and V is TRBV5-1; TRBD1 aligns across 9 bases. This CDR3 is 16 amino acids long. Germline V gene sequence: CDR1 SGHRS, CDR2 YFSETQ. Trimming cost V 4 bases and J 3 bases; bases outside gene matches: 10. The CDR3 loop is CASSDHRGRGDTEAFF. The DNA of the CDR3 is TGCGCCAGCAGCGATCACAGGGGGCGCGGTGACACTGAAGCTTTCTTT.

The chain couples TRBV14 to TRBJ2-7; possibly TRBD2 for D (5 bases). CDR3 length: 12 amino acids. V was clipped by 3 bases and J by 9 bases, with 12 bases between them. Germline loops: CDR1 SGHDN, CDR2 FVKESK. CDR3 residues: CASSHTSERQYF. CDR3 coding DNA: TGTGCCAGCAGCCATACTAGTGAAAGGCAGTACTTC.

In nucleotides, the CDR3 is TGTGCCAGCTCAACACTACAGGGGTCCGGGGAGCTGTTTTTT. The encoded protein is CASSTLQGSGELFF. The chain recombines TRBV18 with TRBJ2-2; 7 nucleotides align to TRBD1. J gave up 6 bases and V 5 bases, and 6 bases lay outside the gene matches. This CDR3 has 14 residues. The germline CDR1 and CDR2 sequences are KGHSH and LQKENI.

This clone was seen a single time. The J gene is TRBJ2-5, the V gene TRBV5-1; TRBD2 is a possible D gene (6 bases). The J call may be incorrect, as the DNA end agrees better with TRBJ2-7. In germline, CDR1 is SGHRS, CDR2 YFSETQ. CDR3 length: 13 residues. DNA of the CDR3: TGCGCCAGCAGCTTGGTGGAGGGCTACGAGCAGTACTTC. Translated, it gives CASSLVEGYEQYF.

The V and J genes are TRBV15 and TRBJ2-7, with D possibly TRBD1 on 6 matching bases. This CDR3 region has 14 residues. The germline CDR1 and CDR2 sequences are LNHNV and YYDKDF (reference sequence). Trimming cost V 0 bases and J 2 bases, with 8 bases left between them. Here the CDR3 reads CATSRDRGTYEQYF. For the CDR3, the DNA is TGTGCCACCAGCAGAGACAGGGGCACCTACGAGCAGTACTTC.

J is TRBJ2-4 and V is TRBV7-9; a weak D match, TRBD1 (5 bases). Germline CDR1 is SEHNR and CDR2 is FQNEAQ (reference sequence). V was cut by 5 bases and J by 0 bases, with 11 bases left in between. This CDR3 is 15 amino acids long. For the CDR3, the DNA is TGTGCCAGCAGCCTAGTAGGGGTAGCCAAAAACATTCAGTACTTC. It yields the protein CASSLVGVAKNIQYF.

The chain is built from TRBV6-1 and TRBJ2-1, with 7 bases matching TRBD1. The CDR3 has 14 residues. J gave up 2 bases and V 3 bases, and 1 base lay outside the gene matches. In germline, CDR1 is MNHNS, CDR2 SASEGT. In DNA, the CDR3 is TGTGCCAGCAGTGACAGGGGGACCTACAATGAGCAGTTCTTC. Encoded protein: CASSDRGTYNEQFF.

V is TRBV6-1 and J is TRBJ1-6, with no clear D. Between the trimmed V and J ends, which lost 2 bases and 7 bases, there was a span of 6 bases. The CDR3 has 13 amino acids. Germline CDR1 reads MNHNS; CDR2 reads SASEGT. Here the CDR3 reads CASSEQENSPLHF. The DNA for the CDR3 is TGTGCCAGCAGTGAACAGGAAAATTCACCCCTCCACTTT.

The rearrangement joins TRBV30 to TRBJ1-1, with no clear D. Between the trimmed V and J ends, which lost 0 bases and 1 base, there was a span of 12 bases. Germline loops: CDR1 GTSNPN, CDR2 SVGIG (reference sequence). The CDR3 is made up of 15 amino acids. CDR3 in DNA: TGTGCCTGGAGTGTACAAGGAGTTACGAACACTGAAGCTTTCTTT. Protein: CAWSVQGVTNTEAFF.

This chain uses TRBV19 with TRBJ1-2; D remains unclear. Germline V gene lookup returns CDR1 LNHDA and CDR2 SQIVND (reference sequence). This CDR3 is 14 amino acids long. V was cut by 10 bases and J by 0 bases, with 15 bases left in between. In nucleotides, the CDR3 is TGTGCCACTTCCCCACGCACAACTAACTATGGCTACACCTTC. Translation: CATSPRTTNYGYTF.

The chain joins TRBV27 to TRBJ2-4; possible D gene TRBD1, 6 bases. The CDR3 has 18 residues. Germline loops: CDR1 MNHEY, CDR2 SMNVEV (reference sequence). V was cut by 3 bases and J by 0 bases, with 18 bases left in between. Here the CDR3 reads CASSFYRDRHLAKNIQYF. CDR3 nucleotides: TGTGCCAGCAGTTTTTATAGAGACAGGCATCTAGCCAAAAACATTCAGTACTTC.

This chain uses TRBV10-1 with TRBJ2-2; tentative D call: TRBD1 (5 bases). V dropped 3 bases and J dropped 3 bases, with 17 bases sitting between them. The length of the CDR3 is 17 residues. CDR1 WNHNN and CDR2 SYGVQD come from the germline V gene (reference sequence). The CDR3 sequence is CASSEGIGQIDTGELFF. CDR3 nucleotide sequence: TGCGCCAGCAGTGAAGGGATAGGACAAATTGACACCGGGGAGCTGTTTTTT.

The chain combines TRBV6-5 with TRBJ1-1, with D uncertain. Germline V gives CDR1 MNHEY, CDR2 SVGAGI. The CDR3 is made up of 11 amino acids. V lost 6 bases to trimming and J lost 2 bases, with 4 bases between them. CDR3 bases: TGTGCCAGCAGACACAACACTGAAGCTTTCTTT. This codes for CASRHNTEAFF.

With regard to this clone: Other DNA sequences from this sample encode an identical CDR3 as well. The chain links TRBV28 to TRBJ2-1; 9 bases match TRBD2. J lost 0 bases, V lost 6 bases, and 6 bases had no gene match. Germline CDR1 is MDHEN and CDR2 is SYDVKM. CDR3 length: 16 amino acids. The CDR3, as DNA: TGTGCCAGCAGGGATTATAGCGGGAGCTCCTACAATGAGCAGTTCTTC. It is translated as CASRDYSGSSYNEQFF.